Below, one T cell receptor (beta chain) is given with its context. The data stem from a study of cytomegalovirus exposure and HLA in healthy donors. The CDR3 is made up of 15 amino acids. V shed 4 bases and J 8 bases; nucleotides not matched to a gene: 8. CDR1 is SGDLS, CDR2 YYNGEE, per germline. PCR primers comprised 60 Vbeta and 13 Jbeta primers. Clones were sequenced by immunoSEQ multiplex PCR, and TCRdb holds only the in-frame ones, with some missing. The sample lists roughly 73,000 clones, approximately 84% occurring once. This chain joins TRBV9 and TRBJ2-7, with 14 positions matching TRBD2. The sequencing input was PBMCs. The receptor's source is a woman in her fifties or sixties in good health and CMV-seronegative. CDR3 protein: CASSRGLAGENQQYF. In nucleotides, the CDR3 is TGTGCCAGCAGCCGGGGACTAGCGGGAGAGAATCAGCAGTACTTC.